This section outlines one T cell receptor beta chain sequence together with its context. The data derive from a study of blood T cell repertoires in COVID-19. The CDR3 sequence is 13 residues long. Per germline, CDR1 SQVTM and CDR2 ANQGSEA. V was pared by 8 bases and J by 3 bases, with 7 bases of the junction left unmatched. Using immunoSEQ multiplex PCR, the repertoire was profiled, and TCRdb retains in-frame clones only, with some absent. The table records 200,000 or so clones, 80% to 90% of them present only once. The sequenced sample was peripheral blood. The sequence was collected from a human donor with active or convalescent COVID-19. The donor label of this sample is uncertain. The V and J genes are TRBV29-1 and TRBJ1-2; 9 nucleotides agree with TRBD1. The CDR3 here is CSSTGGADYGYTF. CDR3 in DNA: TGCAGCTCCACAGGGGGCGCCGACTATGGCTACACCTTC. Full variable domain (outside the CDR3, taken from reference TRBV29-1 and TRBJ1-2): SAVISQKPSRDICQRGTSLTIQCQVDSQVTMMFWYRQQPGQSLTLIATANQGSEATYESGFVIDKFPISRPNLTFSTLTVSNMSPEDSSIYLCSSTGGADYGYTFGSGTRLTVV.